Listed below are T cell receptor beta chains from one sample, sequenced in a study of T cell responses to AZD1222 COVID-19 vaccine. The assay was immunoSEQ multiplex PCR, and TCRdb's table has in-frame clones only and misses some. The data hold under 200,000 clones, with approximately 90% observed a single time. The starting material was peripheral blood, obtained on day 0 of AZD1222 vaccination. The receptors here all came from an adult in good health. Both conserved end residues are part of each CDR3. The order of the fields is CDR3 length, D gene, clone size, J gene, V gene, CDR3 DNA, CDR3 protein. D genes are given only for firm matches. Clone size is given for some rows only: seen once, a few or many times, or a class if the clone is expanded.

>17|TRBD2|-|TRBJ2-3|TRBV19
TGTGCCAGTAGTATACAGAGCGGGGGTACCTTCACACATACGCAGTATTTT
CASSIQSGGTFTHTQYF
>15|-|-|TRBJ1-2|TRBV11-3
TGTGCCAGCAGCTTATCCAGACAGAAAAACTATGGCTACACCTTC
CASSLSRQKNYGYTF
>13|-|-|TRBJ1-2|TRBV9
TGTGCCAGCAGCTTCGCCAGGGTGGGTGGCTACACCTTC
CASSFARVGGYTF
>14|-|-|TRBJ2-7|TRBV6-2/TRBV6-3
TGTGCCAGCAGTTACGCGACTAACTCCTACGAGCAGTACTTC
CASSYATNSYEQYF
>14|-|-|TRBJ2-2|TRBV28
TGTGCCAGCAGTCCCGGGTCAAACACCGGGGAGCTGTTTTTT
CASSPGSNTGELFF
>15|-|-|TRBJ2-1|TRBV4-3
TGCGCCAGCAGCAAATCCGGGACATTATACAATGAGCAGTTCTTC
CASSKSGTLYNEQFF
>12|-|-|TRBJ1-1|TRBV5-1
TGCGCCAGCAGCGCCGGACACGTGGAAGCTTTCTTT
CASSAGHVEAFF
>14|-|-|TRBJ1-1|TRBV7-2
TGTGCCAGCAGCTTAGGCAGGGGGAACACTGAAGCTTTCTTT
CASSLGRGNTEAFF
>14|-|-|TRBJ1-2|TRBV19
TGTGCCTCCCAACTAAAACTACGCGGCTATGGCTACACCTTC
CASQLKLRGYGYTF
>13|-|-|TRBJ1-2|TRBV29-1
TGCAGCCCCTACTACGTTGGTGACTATGGCTACACCTTC
CSPYYVGDYGYTF
>11|-|once|TRBJ1-2|TRBV5-6
TGTGCCAGCAGCTTCAGCTATGGCTACACCTTC
CASSFSYGYTF
>12|-|once|TRBJ2-5|TRBV7-9
TGTGCCAGCAGCTTAGACTTCGGAACCCAGTACTTC
CASSLDFGTQYF
>15|TRBD1|-|TRBJ2-7|TRBV5-6
TGTGCCAGCAGTCGTTCCGGACAGGGGGGTTACGAGCAGTACTTC
CASSRSGQGGYEQYF
>15|TRBD1|-|TRBJ2-7|TRBV7-2
TGTGCCAGCAGCTTAGCGCTGGGACAGGGCTACGAGCAGTACTTC
CASSLALGQGYEQYF
>15|-|-|TRBJ2-6|TRBV2
TGTGCCAGCAGTGGAGGGGCCTCTGGGGCCAACGTCCTGACTTTC
CASSGGASGANVLTF
>14|-|-|TRBJ2-2|TRBV12-5
TGTGCTAGTGGTCTGGGGATCAACACCGGGGAGCTGTTTTTT
CASGLGINTGELFF
>17|TRBD2|-|TRBJ2-1|TRBV19
TGTGCCAGTAGTATAGATAACGGACTAGCGGGAAACAATGAGCAGTTCTTC
CASSIDNGLAGNNEQFF
>14|-|-|TRBJ2-7|TRBV5-1
TGCGCCAGCAGCTTCGGCGACAGCTCCTACGAGCAGTACTTC
CASSFGDSSYEQYF
>15|-|-|TRBJ1-3|TRBV4-1
TGCGCCAGCAGTTTATTCAGGGAATCTGGAAACACCATATATTTT
CASSLFRESGNTIYF
>14|-|-|TRBJ2-7|TRBV28
TGTGCCAGCAGTTTATCCTTGGACACCTACGAGCAGTACTTC
CASSLSLDTYEQYF
>15|TRBD2|-|TRBJ2-1|TRBV5-1
TGCGCCAGCAGCTCGACTAGCGGAACCTACAATGAGCAGTTCTTC
CASSSTSGTYNEQFF
>15|-|-|TRBJ1-1|TRBV28
TGTGCCAGCAGTAGAATGGACAACATGAACACTGAAGCTTTCTTT
CASSRMDNMNTEAFF
>16|TRBD1|-|TRBJ1-1|TRBV5-6
TGTGCCAGCAGTTTTAACAGGGGCTTCATGAACACTGAAGCTTTCTTT
CASSFNRGFMNTEAFF
>15|-|-|TRBJ2-3|TRBV25-1
TGTGCCAGCAGTGATTACGGGGGCAGCACAGATACGCAGTATTTT
CASSDYGGSTDTQYF
>14|-|once|TRBJ1-6|TRBV5-6
TGTGCCAGCAGCCCGAGAGTCTATAATTCACCCCTCCACTTT
CASSPRVYNSPLHF
>17|TRBD1|-|TRBJ1-5|TRBV24-1
TGTGCCACCAGCGAAACCAGGGGGTCGGGTAGCAATCAGCCCCAGCATTTT
CATSETRGSGSNQPQHF
>14|-|once|TRBJ1-4|TRBV27
TGTGCCAGCAGTGGAGTTGGAACTAATGAAAAACTGTTTTTT
CASSGVGTNEKLFF
>17|TRBD1|-|TRBJ2-1|TRBV10-3
TGTGCCATCAGTGAGGTACAGGGGGGTCTTGGGGACAATGAGCAGTTCTTC
CAISEVQGGLGDNEQFF
>15|-|-|TRBJ2-3|TRBV4-1
TGCGCCAGCAGCCTAGCTTCCACAGCCACAGATACGCAGTATTTT
CASSLASTATDTQYF
>16|TRBD2|-|TRBJ2-3|TRBV28
TGTGCCAGCAGTTCCTTACTAGCGGGGTTTACAGATACGCAGTATTTT
CASSSLLAGFTDTQYF
>13|-|-|TRBJ1-2|TRBV19
TGTGCCAGTAGTAGAACAGGATCCTATGGCTACACCTTC
CASSRTGSYGYTF
>14|TRBD1|-|TRBJ2-3|TRBV27
TGTGCCAGCAGTTCGACAGGGGCCACAGATACGCAGTATTTT
CASSSTGATDTQYF
>15|-|once|TRBJ2-2|TRBV3-1/TRBV3-2
TGTGCCAGCAGCCTAACCGCGGGACGGAGCGGGGAGCTGTTTTTT
CASSLTAGRSGELFF
>19|-|once|TRBJ1-1|TRBV7-2
TGTGCCAGCAGCTTAGAGATAAAACTCCCGGGAGTTGGAGGAACTGAAGCTTTCTTT
CASSLEIKLPGVGGTEAFF
>12|-|-|TRBJ1-1|TRBV4-1
TGCGCCAGCAGCCAGGGACCTCAAGAAGCTTTCTTT
CASSQGPQEAFF
>14|-|once|TRBJ1-2|TRBV9
TGTGCCAGCAGCGACCTGGGCAGGGATGATGGCTACACCTTC
CASSDLGRDDGYTF
>16|TRBD1|-|TRBJ2-3|TRBV6-2/TRBV6-3
TGTGCCAGCAGTTACTTCACAGGGGGCTTTAGAGATACGCAGTATTTT
CASSYFTGGFRDTQYF
>16|TRBD1|-|TRBJ2-5|TRBV6-1
TGTGCCAGCAGTGAAGTACCGGGACAGGGAAAAGAGACCCAGTACTTC
CASSEVPGQGKETQYF
>13|TRBD1|-|TRBJ1-5|TRBV28
TGTGCCAGCAGGAGACAGGGGAGGCAGCCCCAGCATTTT
CASRRQGRQPQHF
>16|-|-|TRBJ1-3|TRBV5-1
TGCGCCAGCAGCTTGGACCCAGAGGGGCGAGGAAACACCATATATTTT
CASSLDPEGRGNTIYF
>14|-|-|TRBJ2-7|TRBV9
TGTGCCAGCAGCACCGGGGGGCTTTCCTACGAGCAGTACTTC
CASSTGGLSYEQYF
>14|-|-|TRBJ2-1|TRBV6-4
TGTGCCAGCAGTGAGGAGGCTGGATTGGATGAGCAGTTCTTC
CASSEEAGLDEQFF
>14|TRBD1|-|TRBJ2-7|TRBV6-5
TGTGCCAGCAGCCCCGGGGATGACAGGGGCGAGCAGTACTTC
CASSPGDDRGEQYF
>12|-|-|TRBJ1-2|TRBV24-1
TGTGCCACCAGTGATGCGGAATATGGCTACACCTTC
CATSDAEYGYTF
>13|-|-|TRBJ2-5|TRBV18
TGTGCCAGCTCACCACCGGGGTGGGAGACCCAGTACTTC
CASSPPGWETQYF
>14|TRBD2|-|TRBJ2-1|TRBV2
TGTGCCAGACAGATAGCGGGGGGCTCCAATGAGCAGTTCTTC
CARQIAGGSNEQFF
>14|-|-|TRBJ1-1|TRBV19
TGTGCCAGTAGTATCGGGACAAGGAACACTGAAGCTTTCTTT
CASSIGTRNTEAFF
>19|TRBD1|once|TRBJ2-1|TRBV5-5
TGTGCCAGCAGCCACAGACTGACAGGGACATACGGCTCCTACAATGAGCAGTTCTTC
CASSHRLTGTYGSYNEQFF
>14|-|-|TRBJ2-7|TRBV7-3
TGTGCCAGCAGCTGGGCGGGGGCCCCCTACGAGCAGTACTTC
CASSWAGAPYEQYF
>14|-|once|TRBJ2-7|TRBV6-5
TGTGCCAGCAGCCTAACAGGAAGCTCCTACGAGCAGTACTTC
CASSLTGSSYEQYF
>14|TRBD1|-|TRBJ1-3|TRBV5-6
TGTGCCAGCAGCCTGGGACAGCCTGGAAACACCATATATTTT
CASSLGQPGNTIYF
>11|-|-|TRBJ2-7|TRBV28
TGTGCCAGCAGTTTAAACTACGAGCAGTACTTC
CASSLNYEQYF
>19|TRBD1|once|TRBJ2-3|TRBV19
TGTGCCAGTAGTCACGACCCAGGGGACAGGGGTAGAATAACAGATACGCAGTATTTT
CASSHDPGDRGRITDTQYF
>13|-|-|TRBJ1-1|TRBV12-3/TRBV12-4
TGTGCCAGCAGTCGACAGGAGAACACTGAAGCTTTCTTT
CASSRQENTEAFF
>14|-|-|TRBJ1-1|TRBV7-3
TGTGCCAGCAGCTTATCTGGACAGATGGCTGAAGCTTTCTTT
CASSLSGQMAEAFF
>13|-|-|TRBJ1-2|TRBV5-1
TGCGCCAGCAGCCAACAGGAGAACTATGGCTACACCTTC
CASSQQENYGYTF